These T cell receptor beta chains were read from a single sample in a study of T cell repertoires in cytomegalovirus infection. These receptors have no known antigen. TCRdb re-derived calls from the reads in MiXCR, one entry per CDR3 protein. The repertoire holds 700,000 to 850,000 distinct CDR3 sequences, approximately 30% seen once, with around 11% in the top ten. The starting material was cultured CD8+ T cells from PBMCs, obtained from culture after CMV antigen stimulation. These receptors were obtained from a human donor in good health (CMV status not recorded). Some clones in this sample may be carry-over from other donors' samples. The CDR3 runs from the conserved cysteine through the conserved F or W. The order of the fields is D gene, V gene, J gene, clone size, CDR3 protein, CDR3 DNA. The D gene is left open where the match is weak. Size values are once, few and many counts, or a class for expanded clones, and some rows have none.

D: TRBD1
V: TRBV27
J: TRBJ2-4
size: -
CDR3: CASSSTGVAKNIQYF
DNA: TGTGCCAGCAGTTCCACAGGGGTGGCCAAAAACATTCAGTACTTC

D: TRBD2
V: TRBV5-1
J: TRBJ2-2
size: few
CDR3: CASSFSAGLATTGELFF
DNA: TGCGCCAGCAGCTTCTCGGCCGGACTAGCGACCACCGGGGAGCTGTTTTTT

D: TRBD2
V: TRBV27
J: TRBJ2-7
size: -
CDR3: CASSFTGLANEQYF
DNA: TGTGCCAGCAGTTTCACGGGACTAGCGAACGAGCAGTACTTC

D: -
V: TRBV7-6
J: TRBJ2-1
size: many
CDR3: CASSLFLGVNEQFF
DNA: TGTGCCAGCAGCTTATTTCTGGGAGTGAATGAGCAGTTCTTC

D: -
V: TRBV5-4
J: TRBJ2-6
size: many
CDR3: CASSPGTGTGANVLTF
DNA: TGTGCCAGCAGCCCGGGAACAGGGACTGGGGCCAACGTCCTGACTTTC

D: TRBD2
V: TRBV7-2
J: TRBJ2-1
size: many
CDR3: CASSPETSGGNEQFF
DNA: TGTGCCAGCAGCCCCGAGACTAGCGGGGGAAATGAGCAGTTCTTC

D: -
V: TRBV27
J: TRBJ1-5
size: -
CDR3: CASSLTWDIYQPQHF
DNA: TGTGCCAGCAGTTTAACTTGGGACATATATCAGCCCCAGCATTTT

D: -
V: TRBV7-6
J: TRBJ2-1
size: -
CDR3: CASSFPEENEQFF
DNA: TGTGCTAGCAGCTTCCCGGAAGAGAATGAGCAGTTCTTC

D: -
V: TRBV20-1
J: TRBJ2-7
size: -
CDR3: CSAIPRYEQYF
DNA: TGCAGTGCTATCCCAAGGTACGAGCAGTACTTC

D: TRBD1
V: TRBV12-3/TRBV12-4
J: TRBJ1-6
size: many
CDR3: CASSFQASRNRGYSPLHF
DNA: TGTGCCAGCAGTTTTCAAGCCTCCAGGAACAGGGGCTATTCACCCCTCCACTTT

D: -
V: TRBV7-6
J: TRBJ1-1
size: many
CDR3: CASSLGGIGTEAFF
DNA: TGTGCCAGCAGCTTAGGGGGCATAGGGACTGAAGCTTTCTTT

D: -
V: TRBV6-5
J: TRBJ1-2
size: -
CDR3: CASSSTEELDGYTF
DNA: TGTGCCAGCAGTTCCACGGAGGAGCTAGATGGCTACACCTTC

D: -
V: TRBV7-8
J: TRBJ1-2
size: -
CDR3: CASSLAGVRTLFYGYTF
DNA: TGTGCCAGCAGCTTAGCCGGAGTCCGGACCCTATTCTATGGCTACACCTTC

D: -
V: TRBV6-8
J: TRBJ2-1
size: -
CDR3: CASSGQSTSYNEQFF
DNA: TGTGCCAGCAGCGGGCAAAGCACCTCCTACAATGAGCAGTTCTTC

D: TRBD2
V: TRBV3-1
J: TRBJ2-6
size: -
CDR3: CASSQDFGTSGHSGANVLTF
DNA: TGTGCCAGCAGCCAAGACTTTGGGACTAGCGGCCACTCTGGGGCCAACGTCCTGACTTTC

D: -
V: TRBV7-6
J: TRBJ2-3
size: -
CDR3: CASSRGKGTDTQYF
DNA: TGTGCCAGCAGCCGAGGGAAGGGGACAGATACGCAGTATTTT

D: -
V: TRBV6-6
J: TRBJ2-1
size: -
CDR3: CASSYSEVGGPGSSYNEQFF
DNA: TGTGCCAGCAGTTACTCTGAAGTGGGGGGGCCCGGAAGCTCCTACAATGAGCAGTTTTTC

D: -
V: TRBV19
J: TRBJ1-5
size: -
CDR3: CASSILIQGLRSNQPQHF
DNA: TGTGCCAGTAGTATTTTAATCCAGGGGCTTCGGAGCAATCAGCCCCAGCATTTT

D: TRBD2
V: TRBV4-1
J: TRBJ2-1
size: once
CDR3: CANSLRGDNEQFF
DNA: TGCGCCAACAGCCTGCGGGGGGACAATGAGCAGTTCTTC

D: -
V: TRBV7-6
J: TRBJ2-1
size: once
CDR3: CASSLAYDSYNEQFF
DNA: TGTGCCAGCAGCTTAGCGTACGACTCCTACAATGAGCAGTTCTTC

D: -
V: TRBV7-9
J: TRBJ2-2
size: -
CDR3: CASSHSVLLTNTGELFF
DNA: TGTGCCAGCAGCCACTCGGTCCTTCTAACAAACACCGGGGAGCTGTTTTTT

D: -
V: TRBV4-1
J: TRBJ2-5
size: -
CDR3: CASSLRSRRGETQYF
DNA: TGCGCCAGCAGCCTTCGCTCCCGGCGGGGAGAGACCCAGTACTTC

D: -
V: TRBV28
J: TRBJ2-6
size: many
CDR3: CASSLGSSGANVLTF
DNA: TGTGCTAGCAGCTTAGGGAGCTCTGGGGCCAACGTCCTGACTTTC

D: TRBD2
V: TRBV18
J: TRBJ2-1
size: -
CDR3: CASSPIAGDNEQFF
DNA: TGTGCCAGCTCACCAATAGCGGGGGACAATGAGCAGTTCTTC

D: -
V: TRBV27
J: TRBJ2-5
size: -
CDR3: CASSPLLYTEQTQYF
DNA: TGTGCCAGCAGTCCCCTACTATACACCGAACAGACCCAGTACTTC

D: -
V: TRBV7-2
J: TRBJ1-2
size: -
CDR3: CASSPRAGQQFGYTF
DNA: TGTGCCAGCAGCCCCCGGGCAGGGCAGCAATTTGGCTACACCTTC

D: TRBD1
V: TRBV6-6
J: TRBJ2-2
size: few
CDR3: CASSYAGGSAGELFF
DNA: TGTGCCAGCAGTTACGCAGGGGGTTCTGCCGGGGAGCTGTTTTTT

D: -
V: TRBV6-1
J: TRBJ1-3
size: -
CDR3: CASGTSPSGNTIYF
DNA: TGTGCCAGCGGGACATCCCCCTCTGGAAACACCATATATTTT

D: -
V: TRBV4-1
J: TRBJ1-1
size: -
CDR3: CASSGPTVEAFF
DNA: TGTGCCAGCAGCGGCCCCACGGTAGAAGCTTTCTTT

D: -
V: TRBV24-1
J: TRBJ2-2
size: -
CDR3: CATSDSTGELFF
DNA: TGTGCCACCAGTGATTCCACCGGGGAGCTGTTTTTT

D: -
V: TRBV7-9
J: TRBJ2-1
size: -
CDR3: CASSRQGGNEQFF
DNA: TGTGCCAGCAGTCGTCAAGGAGGGAATGAGCAGTTCTTC

D: TRBD1
V: TRBV7-8
J: TRBJ2-7
size: few
CDR3: CASSFRRGQGAYEQYF
DNA: TGTGCCAGCAGCTTTAGGAGGGGACAGGGGGCCTACGAGCAGTACTTC

D: -
V: TRBV10-3
J: TRBJ2-2
size: -
CDR3: CATPVGRLNTGELFF
DNA: TGTGCCACCCCGGTAGGCAGACTTAACACCGGGGAGCTGTTTTTT

D: -
V: TRBV7-6
J: TRBJ2-5
size: -
CDR3: CASSSPPAGIQETQYF
DNA: TGTGCCAGCAGCTCCCCTCCGGCAGGGATACAAGAGACCCAGTACTTC

D: -
V: TRBV20-1
J: TRBJ1-4
size: many
CDR3: CSATEGRRGPVATNEKLFF
DNA: TGCAGTGCTACCGAAGGACGGAGAGGGCCCGTTGCAACTAATGAAAAACTGTTTTTT

D: -
V: TRBV11-1
J: TRBJ2-1
size: few
CDR3: CASTEWVGFSYNEQFF
DNA: TGTGCCAGCACCGAATGGGTGGGCTTCTCCTACAATGAGCAGTTCTTC

D: TRBD1
V: TRBV5-5
J: TRBJ1-2
size: -
CDR3: CASSLETGSVWGYTF
DNA: TGTGCCAGCAGCTTGGAGACAGGGTCGGTGTGGGGCTACACCTTC

D: -
V: TRBV12-3/TRBV12-4
J: TRBJ2-1
size: -
CDR3: CASSFLVGSYNEQFF
DNA: TGTGCCAGCAGTTTCTTGGTGGGCTCCTACAATGAGCAGTTCTTC

D: TRBD1
V: TRBV28
J: TRBJ1-2
size: -
CDR3: CASRSLGTGGDYGYTF
DNA: TGTGCCAGCAGATCCCTCGGGACAGGGGGCGACTATGGCTACACCTTC

D: -
V: TRBV4-1
J: TRBJ2-3
size: few
CDR3: CASSFTAGPTDTQYF
DNA: TGCGCCAGCAGCTTTACCGCAGGACCCACAGATACGCAGTATTTT

D: TRBD1
V: TRBV9
J: TRBJ2-1
size: -
CDR3: CASSKVPGQGSGYNEQFF
DNA: TGTGCCAGCAGCAAAGTCCCGGGACAGGGCTCGGGTTACAATGAGCAGTTCTTC

D: -
V: TRBV4-2
J: TRBJ2-3
size: few
CDR3: CASSQAEGITDTQYF
DNA: TGTGCCAGCAGCCAAGCGGAGGGTATCACAGATACGCAGTATTTT

D: -
V: TRBV2
J: TRBJ1-6
size: -
CDR3: CASSGNSPLHF
DNA: TGTGCCAGCAGTGGTAATTCACCCCTCCACTTT

D: -
V: TRBV4-3
J: TRBJ2-2
size: few
CDR3: CASSQDEGRGANTGELFF
DNA: TGCGCCAGCAGCCAAGATGAGGGGCGGGGCGCGAACACCGGGGAGCTGTTTTTT

D: -
V: TRBV7-9
J: TRBJ2-1
size: few
CDR3: CASSFRPRDSRTGEQFF
DNA: TGTGCCAGCAGCTTTCGACCCCGGGACTCGCGCACCGGGGAGCAGTTCTTC

D: TRBD1
V: TRBV6-5
J: TRBJ1-1
size: -
CDR3: CASRDRGTNTEAFF
DNA: TGTGCCAGCAGGGACAGGGGGACGAACACTGAAGCTTTCTTT

D: -
V: TRBV4-3
J: TRBJ2-1
size: -
CDR3: CASSQVPSSKGNEQFF
DNA: TGCGCCAGCAGCCAAGTCCCCTCCTCCAAGGGGAATGAGCAGTTCTTC

D: TRBD1
V: TRBV20-1
J: TRBJ2-1
size: -
CDR3: CSAGPTGQETPYNEQFF
DNA: TGCAGTGCTGGCCCAACGGGACAGGAGACTCCCTACAATGAGCAGTTCTTC

D: TRBD1
V: TRBV5-5
J: TRBJ2-7
size: -
CDR3: CASSWTGTGYSYEQYF
DNA: TGTGCCAGCAGCTGGACCGGGACAGGGTACTCTTACGAGCAGTACTTC

D: TRBD1
V: TRBV7-6
J: TRBJ1-2
size: -
CDR3: CASSPTGTGVRGYTF
DNA: TGTGCCAGCAGCCCCACCGGGACAGGGGTTCGGGGCTACACCTTC

D: TRBD1
V: TRBV6-2/TRBV6-3
J: TRBJ2-6
size: few
CDR3: CASSYSGPGGSGANVLTF
DNA: TGTGCCAGCAGTTACTCGGGGCCAGGGGGCAGTGGGGCCAACGTCCTGACTTTC

D: -
V: TRBV19
J: TRBJ1-5
size: -
CDR3: CASSWPGGNQPQHF
DNA: TGTGCCAGTAGTTGGCCCGGCGGCAATCAGCCCCAGCATTTT

D: -
V: TRBV5-5
J: TRBJ1-2
size: few
CDR3: CASSFANGYTF
DNA: TGTGCCAGCAGCTTTGCGAATGGCTACACCTTC

D: -
V: TRBV5-1
J: TRBJ2-3
size: few
CDR3: CASSSYGIASTDTQYF
DNA: TGCGCCAGCAGCTCTTACGGGATAGCGAGCACAGATACGCAGTATTTT

D: TRBD1
V: TRBV7-6
J: TRBJ2-7
size: -
CDR3: CASSVPTGPYEQYF
DNA: TGTGCCAGCAGCGTCCCGACAGGGCCCTACGAGCAGTACTTC

D: -
V: TRBV11-3
J: TRBJ1-1
size: few
CDR3: CASSSPLRPTLGDTEAFF
DNA: TGTGCCAGCAGCTCCCCTCTTCGTCCGACCTTAGGCGACACTGAAGCTTTCTTT

D: -
V: TRBV7-2
J: TRBJ1-1
size: many
CDR3: CASSSRQDTEAFF
DNA: TGTGCCAGCAGCTCACGACAAGACACTGAAGCTTTCTTT

D: -
V: TRBV7-2
J: TRBJ1-6
size: many
CDR3: CASSLGAFLAYNSPLHF
DNA: TGTGCCAGCAGCTTAGGGGCCTTCCTAGCCTATAATTCACCCCTCCACTTT

D: -
V: TRBV7-6
J: TRBJ1-2
size: -
CDR3: CANSFFGTQGYTF
DNA: TGTGCCAACAGCTTCTTCGGGACACAGGGCTACACCTTC

D: -
V: TRBV12-5
J: TRBJ2-3
size: many
CDR3: CASGLVSYQGPLTDTQYF
DNA: TGTGCTAGTGGTTTGGTATCCTACCAGGGGCCCCTCACAGATACGCAGTATTTT